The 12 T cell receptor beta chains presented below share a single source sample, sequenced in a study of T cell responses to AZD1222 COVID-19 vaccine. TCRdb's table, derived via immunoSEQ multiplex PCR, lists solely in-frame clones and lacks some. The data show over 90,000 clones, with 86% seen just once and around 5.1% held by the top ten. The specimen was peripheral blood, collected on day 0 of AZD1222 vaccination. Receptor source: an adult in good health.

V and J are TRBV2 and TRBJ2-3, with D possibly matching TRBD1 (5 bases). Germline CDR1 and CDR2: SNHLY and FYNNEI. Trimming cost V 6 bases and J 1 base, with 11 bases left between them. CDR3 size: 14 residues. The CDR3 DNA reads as TGTGCCAGCAGGGGCAGGGTCGGCACAGATACGCAGTATTTT. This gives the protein CASRGRVGTDTQYF.

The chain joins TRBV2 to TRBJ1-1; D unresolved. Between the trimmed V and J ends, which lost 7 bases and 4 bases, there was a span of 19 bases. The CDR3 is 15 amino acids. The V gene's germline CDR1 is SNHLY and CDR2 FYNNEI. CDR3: CASTDPRPGGTEAFF. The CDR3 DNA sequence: TGTGCCAGCACGGACCCGAGACCGGGAGGCACTGAAGCTTTCTTT.

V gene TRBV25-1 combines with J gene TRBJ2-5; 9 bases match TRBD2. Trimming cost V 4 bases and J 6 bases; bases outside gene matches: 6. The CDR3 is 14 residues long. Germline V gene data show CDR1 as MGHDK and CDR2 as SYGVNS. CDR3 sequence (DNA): TGTGCCAGCAGTGGTAGCGGGAGTCAAAAGACCCAGTACTTC. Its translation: CASSGSGSQKTQYF.

The CDR3 here is CASSWGGVAGNTIYF. Written as DNA, the CDR3 is TGTGCCAGCAGCTGGGGGGGTGTAGCCGGAAACACCATATATTTT. The rearrangement links TRBV7-2 to TRBJ1-3, with D maybe TRBD1 (5 bases). The CDR3 is 15 amino acids. Trimming cost V 4 bases and J 4 bases, with 14 bases left between them. Per germline, CDR1 SGHTA and CDR2 FQGNSA.

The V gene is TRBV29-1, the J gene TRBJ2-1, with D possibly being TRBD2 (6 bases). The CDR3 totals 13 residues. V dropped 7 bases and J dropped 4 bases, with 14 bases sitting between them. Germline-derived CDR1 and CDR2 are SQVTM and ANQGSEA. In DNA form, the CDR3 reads TGCAGCGGGACTGCGGGGCCTTACAATGAGCAGTTCTTC. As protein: CSGTAGPYNEQFF.

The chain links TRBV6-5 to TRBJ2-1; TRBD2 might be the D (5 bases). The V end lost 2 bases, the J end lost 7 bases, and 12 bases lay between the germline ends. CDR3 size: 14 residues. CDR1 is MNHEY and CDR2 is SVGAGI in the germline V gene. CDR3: CASSYRGRRNEQFF. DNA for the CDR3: TGTGCCAGCAGTTACCGTGGGAGAAGAAATGAGCAGTTCTTC.

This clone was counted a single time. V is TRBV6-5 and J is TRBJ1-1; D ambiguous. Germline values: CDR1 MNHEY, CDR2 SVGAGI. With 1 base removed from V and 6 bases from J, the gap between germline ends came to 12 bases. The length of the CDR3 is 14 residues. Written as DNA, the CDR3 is TGTGCCAGCAGTTACTTCCAGGCAGCACCTGAAGCTTTCTTT. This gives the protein CASSYFQAAPEAFF.

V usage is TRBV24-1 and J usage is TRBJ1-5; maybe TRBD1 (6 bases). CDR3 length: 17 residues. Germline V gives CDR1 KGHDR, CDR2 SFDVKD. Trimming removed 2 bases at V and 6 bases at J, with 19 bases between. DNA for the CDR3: TGTGCCACCAGTGATTCCCGGTCTAAAACAGGGACTCAGCCCCAGCATTTT. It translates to CATSDSRSKTGTQPQHF.

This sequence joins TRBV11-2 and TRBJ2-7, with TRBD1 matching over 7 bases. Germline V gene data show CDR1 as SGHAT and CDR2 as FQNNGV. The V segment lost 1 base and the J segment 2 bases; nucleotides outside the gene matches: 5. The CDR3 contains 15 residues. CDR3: CASSLGTGSPYEQYF. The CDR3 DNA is TGTGCCAGCAGCTTAGGGACAGGATCCCCCTACGAGCAGTACTTC.

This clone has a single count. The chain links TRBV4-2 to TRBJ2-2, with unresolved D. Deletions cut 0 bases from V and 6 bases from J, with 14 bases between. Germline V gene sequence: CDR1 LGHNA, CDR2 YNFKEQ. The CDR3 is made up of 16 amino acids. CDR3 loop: CASSQDGGGVAGELFF. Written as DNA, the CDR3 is TGTGCCAGCAGCCAAGATGGCGGCGGAGTGGCCGGGGAGCTGTTTTTT.

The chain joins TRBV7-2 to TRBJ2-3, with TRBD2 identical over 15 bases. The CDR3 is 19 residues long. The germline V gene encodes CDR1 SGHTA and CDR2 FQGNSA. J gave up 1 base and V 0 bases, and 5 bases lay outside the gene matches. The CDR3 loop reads CASSLAAGLAGGRTDTQYF. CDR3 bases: TGTGCCAGCAGCTTAGCCGCGGGACTAGCGGGGGGCCGCACAGATACGCAGTATTTT.

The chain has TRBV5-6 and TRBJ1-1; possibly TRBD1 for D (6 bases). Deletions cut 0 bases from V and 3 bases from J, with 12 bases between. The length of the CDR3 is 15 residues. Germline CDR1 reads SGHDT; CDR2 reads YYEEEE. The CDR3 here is CASSLGWGADTEAFF. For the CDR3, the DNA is TGTGCCAGCAGCTTGGGGTGGGGGGCGGACACTGAAGCTTTCTTT.